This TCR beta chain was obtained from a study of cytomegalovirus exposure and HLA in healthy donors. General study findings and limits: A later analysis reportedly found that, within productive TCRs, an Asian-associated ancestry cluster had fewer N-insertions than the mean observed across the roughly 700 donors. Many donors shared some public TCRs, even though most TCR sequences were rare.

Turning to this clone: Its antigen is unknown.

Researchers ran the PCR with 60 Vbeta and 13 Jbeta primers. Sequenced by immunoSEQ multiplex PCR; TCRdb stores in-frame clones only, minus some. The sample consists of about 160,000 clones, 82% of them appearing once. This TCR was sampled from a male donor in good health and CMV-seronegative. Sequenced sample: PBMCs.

The CDR3 here is CASRSAGGGTDTQYF. The CDR3 nucleotides are TGTGCCAGCAGATCGGCGGGGGGGGGCACAGATACGCAGTATTTT. The chain is built from TRBV6-6 and TRBJ2-3; the match to TRBD2 covers 9 bases. The CDR3 loop spans 15 amino acids. Germline V gene sequence: CDR1 MNHNY, CDR2 SVGAGI (reference sequence). Trimming at V came to 6 bases and at J to 1 base, leaving 5 bases not matched to a gene.